This TCR beta chain was identified in a study of T cell repertoires in cytomegalovirus infection. At least ten counts were recorded for this clonotype. J lost 5 bases, V lost 5 bases, and 23 bases had no gene match. From germline, CDR1 is SGHTA and CDR2 FQGNSA. The CDR3 is made up of 19 amino acids. MiXCR, run by TCRdb on the reads, gives a single entry per CDR3 protein. The sample has under 800,000 distinct CDR3 sequences, roughly 24% seen once. The chain is built from TRBV7-2 and TRBJ2-5; TRBD1 matches 7 bases. The sequence was obtained from a human donor in good health (CMV status not recorded). Some clones in this sample may be carry-over from other donors' samples. The specimen was CD8+ T cells from PBMCs. CDR3 residues: CASSTPRTGTIGNWETQYF. CDR3 DNA sequence: TGTGCCAGCAGCACTCCGAGGACAGGAACGATTGGAAACTGGGAGACCCAGTACTTC.